This T cell receptor beta chain was recovered during a study of cytomegalovirus exposure and HLA in healthy donors. Findings and caveats of the study: Indistinguishable V segments, including TRBV6-2 and TRBV6-3, were excluded. According to an earlier analysis, most TCR beta V segments yielded productive rearrangements about 90% or about 30% of the time.

This clone was seen a handful of times. Its antigen is undetermined. PCR was performed using 60 Vbeta and 13 Jbeta primers. This table comes from immunoSEQ multiplex PCR, and its TCRdb copy is limited to in-frame clones, with some not included. Of 100,000 to 150,000 clones in the sample, about 74% are singletons; the top ten hold about 3.5%. CDR3 length: 18 amino acids. This TCR derives from a man aged 25 to 40 in good health and CMV-seronegative. The specimen sequenced was PBMCs. This rearrangement joins TRBV12-2 to TRBJ2-1; the DNA was not used to check the table's D call, TRBD2. TRBV12-2 is a recognized pseudogene. CDR3 sequence reads: CASRLARRGGVGDNEQFF. CDR3 in DNA: TGTGCAAGTCGCTTAGCGAGGAGGGGGGGAGTTGGCGACAATGAGCAGTTCTTC.